These 5 T cell receptor beta chains were sequenced from one sample in a study of metastatic and nonmetastatic thyroid tumors. Prior to thyroid surgery, none of the patients had received any treatment. TCRdb reassembled clones from the PCR reads with MiXCR. Of just under 45,000 clones listed, 3.2% are singletons. Sequencing was done on a sample of blood. The source of these receptors is a female donor with papillary thyroid cancer or a benign thyroid nodule (not recorded which). Some clones in this sample may be carry-over from other donors' samples.

To note about this clone: At one end, the junction sequence differs from germline, possibly due to a read error. The rearrangement uses TRBV7-2 and TRBJ2-5; D may be TRBD1 or TRBD2 (5 bases each). Germline assignment: CDR1 SGHTA and CDR2 FQGNSA. The CDR3 totals 16 residues. In DNA, the CDR3 is TGTTCCAGCAGCTTAGTGGACACCACTTATAGGGAGACCCATTACTTC. Encoded protein: CSSSLVDTTYRETHYF.

By proportion, this clone is medium-sized. This chain uses TRBV9 with TRBJ1-2, with 10 bases lining up with TRBD1. The CDR3 is 14 amino acids. Germline trimming cut 3 bases from V and 5 bases from J; bases unmatched to any gene: 4. Per germline, CDR1 SGDLS and CDR2 YYNGEE. The CDR3 nucleotides are TGTGCCAGCAGCGCGGGGACAGGGGTATATGGCTACACCTTC. Encoded protein: CASSAGTGVYGYTF.

This clone turned up a few times. This rearrangement joins TRBV12-3 or TRBV12-4 to TRBJ2-3; D could derive from TRBD1 or TRBD2 (6 bases each). The CDR3 runs 16 residues. With 5 bases removed from V and 4 bases from J, the gap between germline ends came to 19 bases. CDR3 residues: CASSTPGGQGPDTQYF. Here the CDR3 DNA reads TGTGCCAGCAGTACCCCTGGGGGGCAGGGGCCAGATACGCAGTATTTT.

This clone was detected ten times or more. The rearrangement links TRBV10-3 to TRBJ2-5, with 8 bases fitting TRBD1. CDR3 length: 13 residues. Germline loops: CDR1 ENHRY, CDR2 SYGVKD. Trimming at V came to 10 bases and at J to 5 bases, leaving 9 bases not matched to a gene. CDR3 loop: CATRTGLIETQYF. The CDR3 bases are TGTGCCACCCGGACAGGGTTGATTGAGACCCAGTACTTC.

This clone has more than one count but fewer than ten. This chain joins TRBV6-9 and TRBJ2-3, with D tentatively TRBD1 (6 bases). The V and J ends lost 3 bases and 4 bases respectively, with 17 bases between them. CDR3 length: 16 amino acids. Germline V gives CDR1 MNHGY, CDR2 SVAAGI. The CDR3 sequence is CASSYQEGGGSDTQYF. The CDR3, as DNA: TGTGCCAGCAGTTACCAAGAGGGTGGGGGCTCAGATACGCAGTATTTT.